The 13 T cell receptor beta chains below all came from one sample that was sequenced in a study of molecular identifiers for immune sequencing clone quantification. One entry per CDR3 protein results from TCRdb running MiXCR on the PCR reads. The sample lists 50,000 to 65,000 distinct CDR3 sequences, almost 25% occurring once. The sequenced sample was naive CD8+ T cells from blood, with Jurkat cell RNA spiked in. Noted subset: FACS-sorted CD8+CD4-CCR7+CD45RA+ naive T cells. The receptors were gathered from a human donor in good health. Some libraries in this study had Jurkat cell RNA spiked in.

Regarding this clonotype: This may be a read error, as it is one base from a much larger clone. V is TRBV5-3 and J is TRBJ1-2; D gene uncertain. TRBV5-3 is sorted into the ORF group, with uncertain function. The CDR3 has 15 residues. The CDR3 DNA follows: TGTGCCAGCAGCTTGATGGCAGTGTCTCGCTATGGCTACACCTTC. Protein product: CASSLMAVSRYGYTF.

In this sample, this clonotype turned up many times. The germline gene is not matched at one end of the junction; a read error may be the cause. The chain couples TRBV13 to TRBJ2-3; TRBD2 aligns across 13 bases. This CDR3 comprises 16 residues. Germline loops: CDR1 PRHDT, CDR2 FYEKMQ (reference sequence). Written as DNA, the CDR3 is TGTGCCAGCAGCCTAGGACTAGCGGGGGCCACAGATACGCAGTATTTT. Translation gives CASSLGLAGATDTQYF.

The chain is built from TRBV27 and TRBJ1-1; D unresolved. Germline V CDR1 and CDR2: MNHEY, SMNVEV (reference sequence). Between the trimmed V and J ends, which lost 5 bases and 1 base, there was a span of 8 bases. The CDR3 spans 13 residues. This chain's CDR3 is CASSLTENTEAFF. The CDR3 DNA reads TGTGCCAGCAGTCTTACAGAGAACACTGAAGCTTTCTTT.

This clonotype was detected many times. In DNA form, the CDR3 reads TGTGCCAGCAGTTCTCGCTCGAGCGGGGGCACAGATACGCAGTATTTT. Its translation: CASSSRSSGGTDTQYF. This rearrangement joins TRBV12-3 or TRBV12-4 to TRBJ2-3, with 7 bases lining up with TRBD2. There are 16 residues in the CDR3. Losses at the gene ends were 4 bases for V and 1 base for J; bases not matched to a gene: 8.

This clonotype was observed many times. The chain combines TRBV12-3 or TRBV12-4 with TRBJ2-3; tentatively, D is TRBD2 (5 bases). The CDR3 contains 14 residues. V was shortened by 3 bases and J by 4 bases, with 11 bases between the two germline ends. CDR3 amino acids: CASSFTRAADTQYF. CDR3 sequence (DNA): TGTGCCAGCAGTTTCACTAGGGCCGCAGATACGCAGTATTTT.

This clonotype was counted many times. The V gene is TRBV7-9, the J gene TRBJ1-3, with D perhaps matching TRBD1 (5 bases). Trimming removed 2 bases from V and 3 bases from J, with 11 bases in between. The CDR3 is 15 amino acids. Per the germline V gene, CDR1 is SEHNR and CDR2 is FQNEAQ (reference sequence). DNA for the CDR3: TGTGCCAGCAGCTTAATAGGAGGACATGGAAACACCATATATTTT. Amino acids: CASSLIGGHGNTIYF.

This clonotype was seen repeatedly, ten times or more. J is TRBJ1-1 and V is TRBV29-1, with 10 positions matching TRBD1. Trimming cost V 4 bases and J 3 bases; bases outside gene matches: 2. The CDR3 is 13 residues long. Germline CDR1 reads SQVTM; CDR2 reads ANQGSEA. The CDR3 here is CSVVGQGDTEAFF. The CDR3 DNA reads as TGCAGCGTTGTCGGACAGGGGGACACTGAAGCTTTCTTT.

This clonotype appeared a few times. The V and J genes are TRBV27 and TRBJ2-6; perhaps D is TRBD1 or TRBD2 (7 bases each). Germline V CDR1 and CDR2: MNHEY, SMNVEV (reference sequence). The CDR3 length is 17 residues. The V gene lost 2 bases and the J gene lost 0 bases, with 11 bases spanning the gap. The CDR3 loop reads CASSLQGGISGANVLTF. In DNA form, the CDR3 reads TGTGCCAGCAGTTTACAGGGGGGGATCTCTGGGGCCAACGTCCTGACTTTC.

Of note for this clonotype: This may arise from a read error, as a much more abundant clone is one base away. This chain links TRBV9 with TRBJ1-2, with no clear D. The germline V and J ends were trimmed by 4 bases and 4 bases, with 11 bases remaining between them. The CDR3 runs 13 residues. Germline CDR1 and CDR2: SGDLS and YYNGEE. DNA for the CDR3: TGTGCCAGCAGCCCCGAACGGGGCTATGGCTACACCTTC. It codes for CASSPERGYGYTF.

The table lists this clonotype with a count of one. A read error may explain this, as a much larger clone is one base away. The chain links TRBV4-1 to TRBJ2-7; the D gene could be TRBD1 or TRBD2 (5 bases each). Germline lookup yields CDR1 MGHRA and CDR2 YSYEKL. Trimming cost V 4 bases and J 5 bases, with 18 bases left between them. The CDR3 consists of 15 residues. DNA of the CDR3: TGCGCCAGCAGCCTTACGCGCGGGCAGGGCAACGAGCAGTACTTC. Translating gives CASSLTRGQGNEQYF.

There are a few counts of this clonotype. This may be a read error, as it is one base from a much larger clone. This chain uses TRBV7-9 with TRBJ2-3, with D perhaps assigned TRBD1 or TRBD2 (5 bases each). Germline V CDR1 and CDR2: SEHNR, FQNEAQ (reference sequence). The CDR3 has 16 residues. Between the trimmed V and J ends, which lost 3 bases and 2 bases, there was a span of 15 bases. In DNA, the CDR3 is TGTGCCAGCAGCTTTTTTCCGGGACCGCACACAGATACGCAGTATTTT. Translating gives CASSFFPGPHTDTQYF.

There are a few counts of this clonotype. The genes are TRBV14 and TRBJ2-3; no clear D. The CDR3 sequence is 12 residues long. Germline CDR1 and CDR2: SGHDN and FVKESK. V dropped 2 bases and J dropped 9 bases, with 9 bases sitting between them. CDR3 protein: CASSQLINTQYF. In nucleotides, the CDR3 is TGTGCCAGCAGCCAACTAATAAACACGCAGTATTTT. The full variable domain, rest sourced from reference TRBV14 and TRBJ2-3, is EAGVTQFPSHSVIEKGQTVTLRCDPISGHDNLYWYRRVMGKEIKFLLHFVKESKQDESGMPNNRFLAERTGGTYSTLKVQPAELEDSGVYFCASSQLINTQYFGPGTRLTVL.

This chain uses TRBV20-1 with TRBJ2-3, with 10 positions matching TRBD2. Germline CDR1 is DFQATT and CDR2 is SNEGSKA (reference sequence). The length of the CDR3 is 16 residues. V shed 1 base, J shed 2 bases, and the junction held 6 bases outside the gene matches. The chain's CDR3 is CSARVLAGALTDTQYF. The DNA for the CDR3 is TGCAGTGCTAGAGTGCTAGCGGGGGCCCTCACAGATACGCAGTATTTT.